A selection of T cell receptor beta chains follows, all from one sample in a study of response to subunit inactivated influenza vaccine. One entry per CDR3 protein results from TCRdb running MiXCR on the RT-PCR reads. The table records about 700,000 distinct CDR3 sequences, less than 20% of them present only once. The specimen was PBMCs from blood, collected 12 days after vaccination. The receptors originated from a man aged 45-60 years who received an inactivated influenza vaccine. Each CDR3 is given with its conserved first and last residue. D genes are given only for firm matches. Part of the rows lack a size; the others show once, few, many or a class for expanded clones.

CDR3: CASSSRTGYTF; DNA: TGTGCCAGCAGTTCTCGGACGGGCTACACCTTC; size: few; D: NA; J: TRBJ1-2; V: TRBV12-3/TRBV12-4
CDR3: CASSYSIGRTDTQYF; DNA: TGTGCCAGCAGTTACTCGATAGGACGCACAGATACGCAGTATTTT; size: NA; D: NA; J: TRBJ2-3; V: TRBV6-5
CDR3: CTANPGLAHYNEQFF; DNA: TGCACTGCCAATCCGGGACTAGCGCATTACAATGAGCAGTTCTTC; size: NA; D: TRBD2; J: TRBJ2-1; V: TRBV20-1
CDR3: CASSLSVGRAAELFF; DNA: TGTGCCAGCAGCTTAAGTGTAGGGAGGGCCGCGGAGCTGTTTTTT; size: few; D: TRBD2; J: TRBJ2-2; V: TRBV7-3
CDR3: CAWRQGQSYEQYF; DNA: TGTGCCTGGAGACAAGGGCAGAGCTACGAGCAGTACTTC; size: few; D: NA; J: TRBJ2-7; V: TRBV30
CDR3: CASSLFDSGLAGTDTQYF; DNA: TGTGCCAGCAGTTTATTCGATTCGGGACTAGCGGGGACAGATACGCAGTATTTT; size: NA; D: TRBD2; J: TRBJ2-3; V: TRBV12-3/TRBV12-4
CDR3: CASSLGTSGRPYEQYF; DNA: TGTGCCAGCAGCTTGGGGACTAGCGGGAGACCCTACGAGCAGTACTTC; size: NA; D: TRBD2; J: TRBJ2-7; V: TRBV5-6
CDR3: CSAGGGSGANVLTF; DNA: TGCAGTGCTGGAGGAGGGTCTGGGGCCAACGTCCTGACTTTC; size: NA; D: NA; J: TRBJ2-6; V: TRBV20-1
CDR3: CASKGQGSSYNSPLHF; DNA: TGTGCCAGTAAAGGACAGGGGAGCTCCTATAATTCACCCCTCCACTTT; size: few; D: TRBD1; J: TRBJ1-6; V: TRBV19
CDR3: CASGLAGYNEQFF; DNA: TGTGCCAGCGGACTCGCGGGCTACAATGAGCAGTTCTTC; size: NA; D: NA; J: TRBJ2-1; V: TRBV19
CDR3: CASSLRGGREDTQYF; DNA: TGTGCCAGCAGTCTACGGGGGGGCCGGGAAGATACGCAGTATTTT; size: NA; D: TRBD2; J: TRBJ2-3; V: TRBV2
CDR3: CASGVGTGHSGNTIYF; DNA: TGTGCCAGTGGAGTCGGGACAGGGCACTCTGGAAACACCATATATTTT; size: NA; D: TRBD1; J: TRBJ1-3; V: TRBV10-3
CDR3: CASSPSSSYNSPLHF; DNA: TGTGCCAGCAGTCCCTCGAGCTCCTATAATTCACCCCTCCACTTT; size: NA; D: NA; J: TRBJ1-6; V: TRBV27
CDR3: CASSPTGQTLNEQFF; DNA: TGCGCCAGCAGCCCCACGGGACAAACTCTCAATGAGCAGTTCTTC; size: NA; D: NA; J: TRBJ2-1; V: TRBV5-1
CDR3: CASNDGTLQETQYF; DNA: TGTGCCAGCAACGACGGGACACTCCAAGAGACCCAGTACTTC; size: NA; D: NA; J: TRBJ2-5; V: TRBV11-2
CDR3: CASSLSLNIQYF; DNA: TGTGCCAGCAGTTTATCGTTGAACATTCAGTACTTC; size: NA; D: NA; J: TRBJ2-4; V: TRBV12-3/TRBV12-4
CDR3: CASTGVRGNTIYF; DNA: TGTGCCAGCACAGGTGTAAGAGGAAACACCATATATTTT; size: few; D: NA; J: TRBJ1-3; V: TRBV6-1
CDR3: CAISGTTGTSVLSSYEQYF; DNA: TGTGCCATCAGTGGGACTACCGGGACTAGCGTACTTTCCTCCTACGAGCAGTACTTC; size: few; D: TRBD2; J: TRBJ2-7; V: TRBV10-3
CDR3: CASSVSTGGSYEQYF; DNA: TGTGCCAGCAGCGTGTCCACAGGGGGCTCCTACGAGCAGTACTTC; size: many; D: TRBD1; J: TRBJ2-7; V: TRBV9
CDR3: CASSPTRQGNNEQFF; DNA: TGTGCCAGCAGCCCGACGAGACAGGGGAACAATGAGCAGTTCTTC; size: few; D: TRBD1; J: TRBJ2-1; V: TRBV6-2/TRBV6-3
CDR3: CASSSTSGRINTQYF; DNA: TGTGCCAGCAGTTCAACTAGCGGGAGGATAAATACGCAGTATTTT; size: NA; D: TRBD2; J: TRBJ2-3; V: TRBV27
CDR3: CSASQTSGSAVQYF; DNA: TGCAGTGCTTCCCAGACTAGCGGGAGTGCCGTGCAGTACTTC; size: NA; D: TRBD2; J: TRBJ2-7; V: TRBV20-1
CDR3: CSARRDENSPLHF; DNA: TGCAGTGCTAGAAGGGACGAAAATTCACCCCTCCACTTT; size: NA; D: NA; J: TRBJ1-6; V: TRBV20-1
CDR3: CSARDPRTGTYEQYF; DNA: TGCAGTGCTAGAGATCCCCGGACAGGGACCTACGAGCAGTACTTC; size: NA; D: TRBD1; J: TRBJ2-7; V: TRBV20-1
CDR3: CASSLGGSLSEQYF; DNA: TGTGCCAGCAGCTTAGGAGGTAGTCTCAGCGAGCAGTACTTC; size: few; D: NA; J: TRBJ2-7; V: TRBV7-8
CDR3: CASSETGGRNEQFF; DNA: TGCGCCAGCAGCGAGACAGGGGGACGCAATGAGCAGTTCTTC; size: few; D: TRBD1; J: TRBJ2-1; V: TRBV5-1
CDR3: CAIRPGTGDEKLFF; DNA: TGTGCCATCAGGCCGGGGACAGGGGACGAAAAACTGTTTTTT; size: few; D: TRBD1; J: TRBJ1-4; V: TRBV10-3
CDR3: CASRPGPGVGEETQYF; DNA: TGTGCCAGCAGGCCAGGGCCAGGGGTTGGGGAAGAGACCCAGTACTTC; size: few; D: NA; J: TRBJ2-5; V: TRBV12-3/TRBV12-4
CDR3: CASARTGVTEAFF; DNA: TGTGCCAGCGCCCGGACAGGGGTCACTGAAGCTTTCTTT; size: NA; D: TRBD1; J: TRBJ1-1; V: TRBV27
CDR3: CASAMTDQTEQYF; DNA: TGCGCCAGCGCCATGACGGATCAGACCGAGCAGTACTTC; size: many; D: NA; J: TRBJ2-7; V: TRBV4-1
CDR3: CSVAQGPNTEAFF; DNA: TGCAGCGTTGCACAGGGGCCGAACACTGAAGCTTTCTTT; size: few; D: TRBD1; J: TRBJ1-1; V: TRBV29-1
CDR3: CSARKPGQTATNEKLFF; DNA: TGCAGTGCTAGAAAGCCCGGACAGACTGCAACTAATGAAAAACTGTTTTTT; size: NA; D: NA; J: TRBJ1-4; V: TRBV20-1
CDR3: CASSLAGWTGGVEQYF; DNA: TGTGCCAGCAGCTTAGCCGGGTGGACAGGGGGTGTCGAGCAGTACTTC; size: NA; D: TRBD1; J: TRBJ2-7; V: TRBV7-2
CDR3: CSVPGLPLTDTQYF; DNA: TGCAGCGTTCCGGGACTACCACTCACAGATACGCAGTATTTT; size: NA; D: TRBD2; J: TRBJ2-3; V: TRBV29-1
CDR3: CASGRSNSGANVLTF; DNA: TGTGCCAGCGGGAGGAGTAACTCTGGGGCCAACGTCCTGACTTTC; size: NA; D: NA; J: TRBJ2-6; V: TRBV6-1
CDR3: CASSLAGAENTGELFF; DNA: TGCGCCAGCAGCTTGGCCGGGGCAGAGAACACCGGGGAGCTGTTTTTT; size: many; D: NA; J: TRBJ2-2; V: TRBV5-1
CDR3: CASALAGARTGELFF; DNA: TGTGCCAGCGCCTTAGCGGGAGCTAGGACCGGGGAGCTGTTTTTT; size: few; D: TRBD2; J: TRBJ2-2; V: TRBV6-1
CDR3: CASSFAGTRSNEQFF; DNA: TGCGCCAGCAGCTTCGCCGGGACACGGAGCAATGAGCAGTTCTTC; size: few; D: NA; J: TRBJ2-1; V: TRBV5-1
CDR3: CASSLDFGNTIYF; DNA: TGTGCCAGCAGTCTCGATTTTGGAAACACCATATATTTT; size: few; D: NA; J: TRBJ1-3; V: TRBV6-5
CDR3: CSARPGGETQYF; DNA: TGCAGTGCTAGACCGGGTGGGGAGACCCAGTACTTC; size: NA; D: NA; J: TRBJ2-5; V: TRBV20-1
CDR3: CASSAYSGSSYNEQFF; DNA: TGTGCCAGCAGCGCATATAGCGGGAGCTCCTACAATGAGCAGTTCTTC; size: few; D: TRBD2; J: TRBJ2-1; V: TRBV4-2
CDR3: CSAPRTSGNTGELFF; DNA: TGCAGTGCTCCCCGGACTAGCGGGAACACCGGGGAGCTGTTTTTT; size: NA; D: TRBD2; J: TRBJ2-2; V: TRBV20-1
CDR3: CASSPGHGSITDTQYF; DNA: TGTGCCAGCAGCCCCGGCCACGGGAGCATCACAGATACGCAGTATTTT; size: NA; D: NA; J: TRBJ2-3; V: TRBV7-2
CDR3: CASSLQRVTSGPDTQYF; DNA: TGTGCCAGCAGCTTACAGCGGGTGACTAGCGGTCCTGATACGCAGTATTTT; size: NA; D: TRBD2; J: TRBJ2-3; V: TRBV7-7